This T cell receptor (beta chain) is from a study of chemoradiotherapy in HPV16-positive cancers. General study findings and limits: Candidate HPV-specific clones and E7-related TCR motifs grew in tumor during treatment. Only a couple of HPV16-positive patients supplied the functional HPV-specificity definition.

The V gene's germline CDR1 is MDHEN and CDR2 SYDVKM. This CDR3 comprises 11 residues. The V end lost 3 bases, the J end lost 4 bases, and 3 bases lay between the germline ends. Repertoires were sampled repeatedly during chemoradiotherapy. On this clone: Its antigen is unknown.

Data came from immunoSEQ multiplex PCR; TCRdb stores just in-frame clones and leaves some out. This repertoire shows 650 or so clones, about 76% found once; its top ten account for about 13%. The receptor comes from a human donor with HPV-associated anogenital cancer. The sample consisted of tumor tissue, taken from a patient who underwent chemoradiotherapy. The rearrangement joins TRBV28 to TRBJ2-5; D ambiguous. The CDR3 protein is CASSLAETQYF. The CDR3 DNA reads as TGTGCCAGCAGTTTGGCAGAGACCCAGTACTTC. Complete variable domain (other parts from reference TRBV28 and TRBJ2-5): DVKVTQSSRYLVKRTGEKVFLECVQDMDHENMFWYRQDPGLGLRLIYFSYDVKMKEKGDIPEGYSVSREKKERFSLILESASTNQTSMYLCASSLAETQYFGPGTRLLVL.